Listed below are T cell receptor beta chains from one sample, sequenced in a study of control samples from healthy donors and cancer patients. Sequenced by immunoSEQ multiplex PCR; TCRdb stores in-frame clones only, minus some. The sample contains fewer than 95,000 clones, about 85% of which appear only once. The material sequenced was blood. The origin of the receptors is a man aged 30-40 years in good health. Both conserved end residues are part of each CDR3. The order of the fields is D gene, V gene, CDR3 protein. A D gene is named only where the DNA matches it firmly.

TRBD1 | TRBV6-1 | CASSERWGQGSSYEQYF
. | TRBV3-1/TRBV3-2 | CASSAIGVGSSNYGYTF
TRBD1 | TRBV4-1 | CASSQEWTGSVTEAFF
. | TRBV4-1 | CASSQDSVGANEKLFF
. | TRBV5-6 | CASSLGSSYEQYF
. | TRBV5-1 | CASSNGENQPQHF
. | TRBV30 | CAWSGWTGNTEAFF
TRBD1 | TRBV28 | CASYPLDRGRITGELFF
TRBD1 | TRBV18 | CASSPFDPGGVEAFF
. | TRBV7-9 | CASSLPERSYEQYF
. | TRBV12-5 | CASKKDWQGEQFF
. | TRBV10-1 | CAPGSDSDNEKLFF
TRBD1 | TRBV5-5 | CASSFQDRVTEAFF
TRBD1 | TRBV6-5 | CASSRGQGNYGYTF
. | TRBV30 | CAWSVGGGTEAFF
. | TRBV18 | CASSPGTRQPQHF
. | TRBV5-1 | CASSLTSLGNEQFF
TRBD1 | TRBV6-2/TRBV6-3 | CASSYTNLGTGANEQFF
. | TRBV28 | CASSLEGGYSNQPQHF
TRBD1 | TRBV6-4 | CASSETAGGAGGRTEAFF
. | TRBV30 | CAWRSGGADTQYF
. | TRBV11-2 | CASSPGRGSNQPQHF
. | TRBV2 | CASSFGTTEAFF
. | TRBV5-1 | CASSLEGSSYNEQFF
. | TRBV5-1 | CASRDRGSSTDTQYF
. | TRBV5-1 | CASSLDGSTGELFF
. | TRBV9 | CASSVNPSGPNEKLFF
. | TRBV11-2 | CASSPWGQRLGETDTQYF
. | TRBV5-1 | CASSLAAGFGYTF
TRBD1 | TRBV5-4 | CASSSPRGQGNTEAFF
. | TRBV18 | CASSQLGAGDEQYF
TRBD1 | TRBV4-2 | CASSQDFGTGGRGYGYTF
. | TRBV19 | CASSIAQPYEQYF
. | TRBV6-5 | CASSYGAASGNTIYF
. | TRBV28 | CASRPGVGTEAFF
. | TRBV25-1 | CASSERAGSMSYEQYF
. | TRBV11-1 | CASSFDSYYEQYF
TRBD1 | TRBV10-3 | CAVNRDRAYEQYF
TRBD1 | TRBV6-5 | CASRPRGGGEKLFF
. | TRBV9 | CASSVSQNTEAFF
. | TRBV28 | CASSPAPPWSYEQYF
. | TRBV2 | CASTGYMNTEAFF
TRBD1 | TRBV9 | CASSVGDRPNSPLHF
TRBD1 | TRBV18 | CASSPIIGQGFNEQYF
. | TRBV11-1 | CASSGGGSNYGYTF
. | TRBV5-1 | CASSYGSSYNSPLHF
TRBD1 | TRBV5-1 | CASSSGGYGYTF
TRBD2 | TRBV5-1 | CASSLASGYNEQFF
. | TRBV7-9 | CASSLVKSGKTQYF
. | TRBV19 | CASSIGLTTGELFF
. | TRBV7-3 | CASSPGLIATNEKLFF
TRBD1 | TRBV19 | CASSIVRGSNQPQHF
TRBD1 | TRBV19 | CASSTGGRADTQYF